The sequence of this T cell receptor (beta chain) was determined in a study of response to subunit inactivated influenza vaccine. General observations from the study: A suggestion made by the authors is that each seasonal influenza vaccination recruits few new T cells.

TCRdb ran MiXCR on the RT-PCR reads and lists one entry per CDR3 protein. The table records around 200,000 distinct CDR3 sequences, about 9% of them present only once. Trimming removed 1 base from V and 3 bases from J, with 13 bases in between. The CDR3 contains 16 residues. Per the germline V gene, CDR1 is DFQATT and CDR2 is SNEGSKA (reference sequence). The table lists this clonotype with many counts. Its antigen remains unidentified. V is TRBV20-1 and J is TRBJ1-6; D is possibly TRBD1 (5 bases). The sequences come from non-naive T cells sorted from PBMCs, collected on the day of vaccination. This receptor was identified in a man aged 50 to 59 who received an inactivated influenza vaccine. The CDR3 bases are TGCAGTGCTAGAGCCCCACGACAGTTCTATAATTCACCCCTCCACTTT. As protein: CSARAPRQFYNSPLHF.